These 8 T cell receptor beta chains were sequenced from one sample in a study of blood T cell repertoires in COVID-19. Libraries were prepared by immunoSEQ multiplex PCR; TCRdb keeps only in-frame clonotypes and omits some of them. Counted here are approximately 300,000 clones, around nine tenths occurring once; the ten biggest clones make up 1.5% to 2%. The sample was peripheral blood. Every receptor here comes from a woman in her thirties with COVID-19, enrolled during active disease.

The V and J genes are TRBV3-1 (or the pseudogene TRBV3-2) and TRBJ1-2, with D possibly TRBD1 on 5 matching bases. This CDR3 contains 14 residues. Trimming removed 0 bases from V and 10 bases from J, with 15 bases in between. Germline V gives CDR1 LGHDT, CDR2 YNNKEL (reference sequence). CDR3 coding DNA: TGTGCCAGCAGCCAAGAAGGGGCGGCCTTCTCCTACACCTTC. It is translated as CASSQEGAAFSYTF.

The chain couples TRBV2 to TRBJ2-3; TRBD1 is a possible D gene (5 bases). The CDR3 has 14 amino acids. Germline CDR1 reads SNHLY; CDR2 reads FYNNEI. Trimming cost V 6 bases and J 2 bases, with 12 bases left between them. CDR3: CASRLGRSTDTQYF. CDR3 sequence (DNA): TGTGCCAGCAGATTGGGGCGCTCCACAGATACGCAGTATTTT.

The CDR3 sequence: CASSLDGGRNQPQHF. In DNA, the CDR3 is TGTGCCAGCAGCTTAGACGGGGGGAGAAATCAGCCCCAGCATTTT. The chain recombines TRBV7-9 with TRBJ1-5, with D tentatively TRBD1 (5 bases). Trimming removed 1 base at V and 4 bases at J, with 11 bases between. The CDR3 is 15 amino acids. Looked up from germline, CDR1 is SEHNR and CDR2 is FQNEAQ (reference sequence).

The chain links TRBV28 to TRBJ1-2; unclear D gene. Germline CDR1 and CDR2: MDHEN and SYDVKM. The CDR3 sequence is 13 residues long. Trimming removed 8 bases from V and 4 bases from J, with 14 bases in between. The CDR3 loop reads CASGESGTYGYTF. The CDR3 nucleotides are TGTGCCAGCGGCGAGTCAGGCACCTATGGCTACACCTTC.

As for this clone: The same CDR3 also results from other DNA sequences found in this sample. The chain recombines TRBV7-8 with TRBJ2-5; D remains ambiguous. With 1 base removed from V and 4 bases from J, the gap between germline ends came to 13 bases. This CDR3 is built from 15 residues. Germline CDR1 and CDR2: SGHVS and FQNEAQ. In DNA form, the CDR3 reads TGTGCCAGCAGCTTAGTGTCAGGCCGATTAGAGACCCAGTACTTC. Residues: CASSLVSGRLETQYF.

The rearrangement links TRBV13 to TRBJ2-7, with 9 bases that match TRBD2. The V gene's germline CDR1 is PRHDT and CDR2 FYEKMQ (reference sequence). Germline trimming cut 1 base from V and 6 bases from J; bases unmatched to any gene: 1. The CDR3 length is 13 residues. CDR3 region: CASSLVLAGEQYF. The DNA for the CDR3 is TGTGCCAGCAGCTTAGTACTAGCGGGCGAGCAGTACTTC.

The genes are TRBV28 and TRBJ1-5, with 10 nucleotides matching TRBD1. CDR1 and CDR2 from the germline V gene are MDHEN and SYDVKM. J lost 7 bases, V lost 6 bases, and 9 bases had no gene match. The CDR3 has 15 amino acids. The CDR3 reads CASSALGQGDQPQHF. CDR3 in DNA: TGTGCCAGCAGCGCCTTAGGACAGGGGGACCAGCCCCAGCATTTT.

The chain combines TRBV5-1 with TRBJ1-6; TRBD1 might be the D (6 bases). This CDR3 contains 12 residues. Germline V gives CDR1 SGHRS, CDR2 YFSETQ. V was cut by 2 bases and J by 12 bases, with 9 bases left in between. CDR3 nucleotides: TGCGCCAGCAGCTTAGGACAGCAACCCCTCCACTTT. Translating it yields CASSLGQQPLHF.